This T cell receptor beta chain appears in the sequencing data of a study of regulatory T cells in long-lasting Graves disease. This CDR3 spans 14 amino acids. Per germline, CDR1 MGHDK and CDR2 SYGVNS. V lost 5 bases to trimming and J lost 4 bases, with 15 bases between them. Study-level points and caveats: Persistent disease exhibited a predilection for TRBV28, TRBJ1-2 and TRBJ2-5.

Worth noting for this clonotype: Antigen unknown.

Time point: persistent/refractory GD, antithyroid drugs over 5 years with positive TRAb. PBMC-derived RNA was used for the TCR library. Through Arm-PCR of CDR3 regions and iRepertoire HTBI primers, TCR beta libraries were built. TCRdb ran MiXCR on the multiplex PCR reads and lists one entry per CDR3 protein. Of approximately 500,000 distinct CDR3 sequences in the sample, approximately 21% were seen once. This clonotype was sampled from a female donor with Graves disease. The chain links TRBV25-1 to TRBJ2-7; a possible D gene is TRBD2 (5 bases). The source material was peripheral blood mononuclear cells (PBMCs), sampled when the disease was refractory, from a patient treated with antithyroid drugs. This chain's CDR3 is CASSTRVVPYEQYF. CDR3 DNA: TGTGCCAGCAGTACGAGGGTTGTTCCGTACGAGCAGTACTTC.